This record looks at one T cell receptor beta chain sequence and its context. The antigen remains unidentified. V lost 1 base to trimming and J lost 7 bases, with 9 bases between them. The germline gives CDR1 SGHRS, CDR2 YFSETQ. This CDR3 spans 12 amino acids. This specimen belongs to a study of Tregs in tolerant kidney transplant recipients. TCRdb's table, derived via immunoSEQ multiplex PCR, lists solely in-frame clones and lacks some. The sample has some 15,000 clones; more than 60% are singletons. Points from the study as a whole: Validation in larger populations is needed because few patients were studied. Biological reproducibility was not directly addressed in this study.

V gene TRBV5-1 combines with J gene TRBJ2-7; no firm D call. Sequenced material: Tregs from blood cultured with allogeneic cells. The receptor was derived from a human donor in good health. CDR3 nucleotides: TGCGCCAGCAGCTTGATAGCCGGGGAGCAGTACTTC. Its translation is CASSLIAGEQYF.